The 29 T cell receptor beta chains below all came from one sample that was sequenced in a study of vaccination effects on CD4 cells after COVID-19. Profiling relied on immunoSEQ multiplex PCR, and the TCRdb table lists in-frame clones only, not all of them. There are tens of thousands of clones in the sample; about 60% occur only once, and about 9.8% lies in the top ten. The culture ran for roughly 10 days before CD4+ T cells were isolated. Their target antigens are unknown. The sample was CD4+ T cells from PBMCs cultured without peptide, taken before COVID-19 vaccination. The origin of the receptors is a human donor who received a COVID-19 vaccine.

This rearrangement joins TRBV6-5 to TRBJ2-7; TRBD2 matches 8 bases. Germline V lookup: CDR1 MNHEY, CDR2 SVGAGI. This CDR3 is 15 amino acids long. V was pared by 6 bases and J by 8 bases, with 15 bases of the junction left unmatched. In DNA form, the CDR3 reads TGTGCCAGCAGGCCGCCGGGGGGGACTCTAATACAGCAGTACTTC. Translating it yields CASRPPGGTLIQQYF.

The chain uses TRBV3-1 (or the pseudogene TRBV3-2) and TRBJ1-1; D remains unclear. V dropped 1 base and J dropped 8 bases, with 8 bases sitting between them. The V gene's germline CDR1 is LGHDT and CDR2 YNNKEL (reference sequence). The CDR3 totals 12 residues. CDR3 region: CASSQVFREAFF. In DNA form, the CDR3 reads TGTGCCAGCAGCCAAGTGTTCAGGGAAGCTTTCTTT.

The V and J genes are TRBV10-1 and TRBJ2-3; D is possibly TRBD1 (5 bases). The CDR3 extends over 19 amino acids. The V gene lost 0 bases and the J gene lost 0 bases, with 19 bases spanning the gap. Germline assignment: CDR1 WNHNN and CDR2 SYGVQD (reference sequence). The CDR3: CASSESGPVVQESTDTQYF. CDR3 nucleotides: TGCGCCAGCAGTGAGTCGGGCCCGGTCGTACAGGAAAGCACAGATACGCAGTATTTT.

The CDR3, as DNA: TGTGCCAGCAGTCTGCCGGGACACCCTGACTATGGCTACACCTTC. Protein: CASSLPGHPDYGYTF. This chain links TRBV25-1 with TRBJ1-2, with a possible D match to TRBD1 (6 bases). The germline gives CDR1 MGHDK, CDR2 SYGVNS. The CDR3 contains 15 residues. V shed 5 bases and J shed 3 bases, with 16 bases lying between them.

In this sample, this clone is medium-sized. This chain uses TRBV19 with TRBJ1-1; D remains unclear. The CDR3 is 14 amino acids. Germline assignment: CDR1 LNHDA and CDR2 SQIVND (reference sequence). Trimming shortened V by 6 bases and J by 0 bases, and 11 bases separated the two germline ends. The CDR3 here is CASRLGTMNTEAFF. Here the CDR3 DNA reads TGTGCCAGTAGACTTGGCACAATGAACACTGAAGCTTTCTTT.

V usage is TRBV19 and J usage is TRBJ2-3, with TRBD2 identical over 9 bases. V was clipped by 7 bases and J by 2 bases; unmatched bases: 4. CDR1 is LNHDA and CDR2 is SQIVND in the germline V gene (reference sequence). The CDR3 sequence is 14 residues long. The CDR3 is CASNQRGATDTQYF. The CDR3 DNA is TGTGCCAGTAACCAGCGGGGGGCCACAGATACGCAGTATTTT.

The CDR3 here is CASSLAGQGAWDTQYF. CDR3 in DNA: TGCGCCAGCAGCTTGGCGGGACAGGGGGCATGGGATACGCAGTATTTT. J is TRBJ2-3 and V is TRBV5-1; TRBD1 agrees at 12 bases. CDR1 is SGHRS and CDR2 is YFSETQ in the germline V gene. J gave up 6 bases and V 0 bases, and 5 bases lay outside the gene matches. This CDR3 contains 16 residues.

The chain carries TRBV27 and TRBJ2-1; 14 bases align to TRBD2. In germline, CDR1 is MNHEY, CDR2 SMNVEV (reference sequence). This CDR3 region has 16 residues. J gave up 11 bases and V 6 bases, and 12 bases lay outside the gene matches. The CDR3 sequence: CASRETGTSGRSKQFF. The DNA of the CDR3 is TGTGCCAGCAGGGAAACCGGGACTAGCGGGAGATCGAAGCAGTTCTTC.

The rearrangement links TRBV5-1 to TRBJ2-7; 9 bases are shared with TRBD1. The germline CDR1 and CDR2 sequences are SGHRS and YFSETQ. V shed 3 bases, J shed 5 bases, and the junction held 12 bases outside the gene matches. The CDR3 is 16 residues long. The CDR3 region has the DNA TGCGCCAGCAGCTGGGAGGGTCGGGGACAGGGAGACGAGCAGTACTTC. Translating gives CASSWEGRGQGDEQYF.

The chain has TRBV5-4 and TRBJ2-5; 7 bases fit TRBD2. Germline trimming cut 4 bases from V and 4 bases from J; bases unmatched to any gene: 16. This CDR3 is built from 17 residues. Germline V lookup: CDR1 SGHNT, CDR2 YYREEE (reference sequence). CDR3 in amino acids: CASSKTFSSGVGETQYF. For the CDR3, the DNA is TGTGCCAGCAGCAAGACCTTTTCTAGCGGCGTGGGAGAGACCCAGTACTTC.

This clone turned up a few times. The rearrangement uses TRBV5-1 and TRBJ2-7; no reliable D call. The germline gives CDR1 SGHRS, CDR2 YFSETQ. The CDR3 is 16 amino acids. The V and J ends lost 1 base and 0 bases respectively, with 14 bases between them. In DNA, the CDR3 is TGCGCCAGCAGCTTGTGGTCAAGCGAGAGCTCCTACGAGCAGTACTTC. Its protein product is CASSLWSSESSYEQYF.

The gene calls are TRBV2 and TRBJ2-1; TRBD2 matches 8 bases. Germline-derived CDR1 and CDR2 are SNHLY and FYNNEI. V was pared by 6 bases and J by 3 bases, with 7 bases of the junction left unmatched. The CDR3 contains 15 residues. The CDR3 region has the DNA TGTGCCAGCAGGGTCGGGGGGGACAACTACAATGAGCAGTTCTTC. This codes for CASRVGGDNYNEQFF. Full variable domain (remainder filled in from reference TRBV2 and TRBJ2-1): EPEVTQTPSHQVTQMGQEVILRCVPISNHLYFYWYRQILGQKVEFLVSFYNNEISEKSEIFDDQFSVERPDGSNFTLKIRSTKLEDSAMYFCASRVGGDNYNEQFFGPGTRLTVL.

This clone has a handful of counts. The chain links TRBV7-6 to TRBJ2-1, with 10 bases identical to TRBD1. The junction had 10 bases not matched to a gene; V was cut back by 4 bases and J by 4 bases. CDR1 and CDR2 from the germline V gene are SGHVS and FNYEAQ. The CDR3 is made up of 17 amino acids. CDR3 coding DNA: TGTGCCAGCAGCTGGGACAGGGGAGGATTAAAGTACAATGAGCAGTTCTTC. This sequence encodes CASSWDRGGLKYNEQFF.

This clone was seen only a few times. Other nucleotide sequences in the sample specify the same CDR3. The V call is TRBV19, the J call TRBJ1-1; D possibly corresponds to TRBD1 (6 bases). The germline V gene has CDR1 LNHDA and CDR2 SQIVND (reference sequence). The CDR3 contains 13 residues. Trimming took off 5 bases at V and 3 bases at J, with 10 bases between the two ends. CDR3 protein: CASSVKGDTEAFF. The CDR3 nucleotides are TGTGCCAGTAGTGTAAAGGGGGACACTGAAGCTTTCTTT.

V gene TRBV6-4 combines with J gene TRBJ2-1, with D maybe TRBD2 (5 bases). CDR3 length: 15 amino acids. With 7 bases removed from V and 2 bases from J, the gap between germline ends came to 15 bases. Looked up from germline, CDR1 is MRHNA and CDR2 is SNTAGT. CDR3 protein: CASKLGSGPYNEQFF. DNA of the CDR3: TGTGCCAGCAAACTTGGGAGTGGCCCCTACAATGAGCAGTTCTTC.

In nucleotides, the CDR3 is TGTGCCAGCAGCTCCGACAGGGAAAACCCCTACGAGCAGTACTTC. Translating gives CASSSDRENPYEQYF. The V call is TRBV7-9, the J call TRBJ2-7; 7 nucleotides align to TRBD1. Germline V gives CDR1 SEHNR, CDR2 FQNEAQ (reference sequence). CDR3 length: 15 amino acids. J gave up 2 bases and V 4 bases, and 8 bases lay outside the gene matches.

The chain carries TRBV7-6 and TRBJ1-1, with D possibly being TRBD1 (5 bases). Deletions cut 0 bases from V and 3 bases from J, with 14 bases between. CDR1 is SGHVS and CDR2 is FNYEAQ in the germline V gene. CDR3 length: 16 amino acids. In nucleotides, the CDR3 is TGTGCCAGCAGCTTAGCCCCCGGGACGGCGGACACTGAAGCTTTCTTT. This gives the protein CASSLAPGTADTEAFF.

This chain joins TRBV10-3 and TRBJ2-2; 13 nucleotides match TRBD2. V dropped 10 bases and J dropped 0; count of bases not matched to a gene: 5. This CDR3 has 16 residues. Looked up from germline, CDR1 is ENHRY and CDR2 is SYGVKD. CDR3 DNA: TGTGCCACCGGACTAGCGGGAGCCGCGAACACCGGGGAGCTGTTTTTT. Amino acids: CATGLAGAANTGELFF.

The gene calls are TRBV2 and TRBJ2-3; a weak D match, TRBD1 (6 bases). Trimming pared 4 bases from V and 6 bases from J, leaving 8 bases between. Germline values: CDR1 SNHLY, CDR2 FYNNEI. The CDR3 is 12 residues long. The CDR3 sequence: CASSGDTDTQYF. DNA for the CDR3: TGTGCCAGCAGTGGGGACACTGATACGCAGTATTTT.

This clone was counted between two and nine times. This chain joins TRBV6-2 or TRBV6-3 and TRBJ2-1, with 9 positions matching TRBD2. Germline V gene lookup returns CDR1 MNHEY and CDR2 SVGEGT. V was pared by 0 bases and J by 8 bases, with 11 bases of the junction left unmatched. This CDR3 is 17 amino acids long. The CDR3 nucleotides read TGTGCCAGCAGTTACTCGATTGGCGGTAGCGGGAGCCATGAGCAGTTCTTC. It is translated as CASSYSIGGSGSHEQFF.

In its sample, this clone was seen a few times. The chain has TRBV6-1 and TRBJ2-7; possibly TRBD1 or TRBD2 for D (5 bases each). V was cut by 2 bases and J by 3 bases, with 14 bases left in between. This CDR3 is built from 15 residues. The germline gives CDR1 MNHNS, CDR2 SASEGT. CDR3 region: CASSESKGPFYEQYF. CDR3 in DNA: TGTGCCAGCAGTGAATCTAAGGGACCCTTCTACGAGCAGTACTTC.

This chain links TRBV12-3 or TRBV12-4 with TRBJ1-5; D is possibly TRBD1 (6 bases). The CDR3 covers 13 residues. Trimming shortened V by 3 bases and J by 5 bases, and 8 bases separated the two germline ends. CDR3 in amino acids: CASSFRGDQPQHF. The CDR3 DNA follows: TGTGCCAGCAGTTTTAGGGGGGATCAGCCCCAGCATTTT.

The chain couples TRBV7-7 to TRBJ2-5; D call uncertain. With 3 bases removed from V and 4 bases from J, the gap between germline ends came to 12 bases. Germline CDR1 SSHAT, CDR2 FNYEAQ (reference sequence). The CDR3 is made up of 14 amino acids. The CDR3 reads CASSFVRDSETQYF. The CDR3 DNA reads TGTGCCAGCAGCTTCGTAAGAGATTCAGAGACCCAGTACTTC. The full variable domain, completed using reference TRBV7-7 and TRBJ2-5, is GAGVSQSPRYKVTKRGQDVTLRCDPISSHATLYWYQQALGQGPEFLTYFNYEAQPDKSGLPSDRFSAERPEGSISTLTIQRTEQRDSAMYRCASSFVRDSETQYFGPGTRLLVL.

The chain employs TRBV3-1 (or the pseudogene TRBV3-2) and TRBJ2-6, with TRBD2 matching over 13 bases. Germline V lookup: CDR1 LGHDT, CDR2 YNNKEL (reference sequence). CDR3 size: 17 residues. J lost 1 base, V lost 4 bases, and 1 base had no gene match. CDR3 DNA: TGTGCCAGCAGCCCGGGACTAGCGGGGTCTGGGGCCAACGTCCTGACTTTC. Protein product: CASSPGLAGSGANVLTF.

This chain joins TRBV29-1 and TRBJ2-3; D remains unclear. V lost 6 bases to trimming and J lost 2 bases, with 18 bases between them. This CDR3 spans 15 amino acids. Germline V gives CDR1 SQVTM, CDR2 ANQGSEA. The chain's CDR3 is CSVRRVVSNTDTQYF. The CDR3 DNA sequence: TGCAGCGTGCGCCGTGTTGTCAGCAACACAGATACGCAGTATTTT.

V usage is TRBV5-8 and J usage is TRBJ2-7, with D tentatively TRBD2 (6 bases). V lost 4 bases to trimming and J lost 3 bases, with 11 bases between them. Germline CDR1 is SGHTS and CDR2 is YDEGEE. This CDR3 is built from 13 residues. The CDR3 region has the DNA TGTGCCAGCAGCCAGCAGGGAGGCTACGAGCAGTACTTC. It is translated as CASSQQGGYEQYF. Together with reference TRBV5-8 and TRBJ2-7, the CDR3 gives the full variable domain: EAGVTQSPTHLIKTRGQQATLRCSPISGHTSVYWYQQALGLGLQFLLWYDEGEERNRGNFPPRFSGRQFPNYSSELNVNALELEDSALYLCASSQQGGYEQYFGPGTRLTVT.

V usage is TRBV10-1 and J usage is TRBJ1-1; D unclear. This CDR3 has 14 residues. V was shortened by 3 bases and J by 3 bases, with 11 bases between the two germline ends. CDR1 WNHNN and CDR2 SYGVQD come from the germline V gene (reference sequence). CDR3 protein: CASSDPGMDTEAFF. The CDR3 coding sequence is TGCGCCAGCAGTGATCCGGGGATGGACACTGAAGCTTTCTTT.

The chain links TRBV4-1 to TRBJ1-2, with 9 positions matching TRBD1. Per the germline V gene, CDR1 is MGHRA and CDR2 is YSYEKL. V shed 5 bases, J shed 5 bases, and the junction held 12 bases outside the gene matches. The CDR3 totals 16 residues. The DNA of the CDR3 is TGCGCCAGCAGCAGAGGGGTGGGACAGGGAGAATATGGCTACACCTTC. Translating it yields CASSRGVGQGEYGYTF.

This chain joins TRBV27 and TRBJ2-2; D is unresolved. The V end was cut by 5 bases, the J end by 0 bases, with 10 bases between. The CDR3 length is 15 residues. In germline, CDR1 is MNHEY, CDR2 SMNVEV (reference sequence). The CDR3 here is CASSPRNANTGELFF. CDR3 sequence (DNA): TGTGCCAGCAGTCCGAGGAACGCGAACACCGGGGAGCTGTTTTTT.